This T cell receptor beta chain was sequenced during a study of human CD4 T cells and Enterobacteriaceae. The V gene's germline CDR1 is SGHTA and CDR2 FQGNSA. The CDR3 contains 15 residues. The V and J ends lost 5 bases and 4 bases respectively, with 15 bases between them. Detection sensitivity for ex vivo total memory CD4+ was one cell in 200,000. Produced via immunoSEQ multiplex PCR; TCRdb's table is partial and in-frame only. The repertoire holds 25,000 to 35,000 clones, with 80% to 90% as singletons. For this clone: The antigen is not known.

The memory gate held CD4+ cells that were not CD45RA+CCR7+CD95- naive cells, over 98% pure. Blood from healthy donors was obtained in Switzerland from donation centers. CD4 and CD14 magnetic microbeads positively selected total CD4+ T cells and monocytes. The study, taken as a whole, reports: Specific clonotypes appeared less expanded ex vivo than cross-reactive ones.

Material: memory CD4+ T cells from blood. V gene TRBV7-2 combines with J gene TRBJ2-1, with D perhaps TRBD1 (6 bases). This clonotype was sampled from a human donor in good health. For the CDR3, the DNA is TGTGCCAGCAGCGCCAACCCAACAGGGTACAATGAGCAGTTCTTC. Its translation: CASSANPTGYNEQFF. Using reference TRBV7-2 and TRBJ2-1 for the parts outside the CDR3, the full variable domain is GAGVSQSPSNKVTEKGKDVELRCDPISGHTALYWYRQSLGQGLEFLIYFQGNSAPDKSGLPSDRFSAERTGGSVSTLTIQRTQQEDSAVYLCASSANPTGYNEQFFGPGTRLTVL.